Described below is a single TCR beta chain sequence and its context. The CDR3 runs to 15 residues. The germline V and J ends were trimmed by 3 bases and 0 bases, with 11 bases remaining between them. Germline loops: CDR1 MNHNS, CDR2 SASEGT. This sample stems from a study of Graves' ophthalmopathy and Graves' hyperthyroidism. Ophthalmopathy donors showed moderate-to-severe activity, CAS ≥3, NOSPECS ≥4 and a duration under 3 months. Lactation, pregnancy, uncontrolled infections and other autoimmune diseases were all grounds for excluding patients. RNA transcripts provided the template for amplifying TCR beta CDR3 regions. The first-round RT-PCR employed HTBI primers together with the Qiagen OneStep RT-PCR kit. A multiplex PCR was then performed as the second round. TCRdb used MiXCR to reprocess the multiplex PCR reads, holding one entry per CDR3 protein. The sample includes 150,000 to 200,000 distinct CDR3 sequences, approximately 40% of them seen just once.

The sequencing input was peripheral blood. This chain joins TRBV6-1 and TRBJ1-1, with D possibly being TRBD1 (5 bases). The clonotype was recovered from a young man with Graves' ophthalmopathy. DNA of the CDR3: TGTGCCAGCAGTGAGAGAGACAGAATGAACACTGAAGCTTTCTTT. It translates to CASSERDRMNTEAFF.